Presented here are 31 T cell receptor beta chains from one specimen sequenced in a study of cytomegalovirus exposure and HLA in healthy donors. PCR employed 60 Vbeta and 13 Jbeta primers. The table came from immunoSEQ multiplex PCR; TCRdb's copy has only in-frame clones and leaves some out. The data show under 140,000 clones, with 60% to 85% seen just once and less than 3% held by the top ten. Specimen: PBMCs. These receptors all come from a woman in her fifties or sixties in good health and CMV-seropositive.

The V and J genes are TRBV7-9 and TRBJ2-7; weak D call: TRBD2 (5 bases). Per the germline V gene, CDR1 is SEHNR and CDR2 is FQNEAQ (reference sequence). The CDR3 loop spans 15 amino acids. V was trimmed by 3 bases and J by 0 bases, leaving 12 bases between them. CDR3 bases: TGTGCCAGCAGCTTTGCTCGGGGAAGCTCCTACGAGCAGTACTTC. Residues: CASSFARGSSYEQYF.

The sample holds one count of this clone. The chain links TRBV19 to TRBJ2-5; TRBD2 matches 7 bases. The V segment lost 1 base and the J segment 4 bases; nucleotides outside the gene matches: 6. Germline CDR1 is LNHDA and CDR2 is SQIVND (reference sequence). The CDR3 covers 15 residues. CDR3 sequence: CASSIGASGGETQYF. The CDR3 region has the DNA TGTGCCAGTAGTATAGGGGCATCGGGAGGAGAGACCCAGTACTTC.

The chain couples TRBV18 to TRBJ2-7, with D possibly matching TRBD1 (5 bases). With 3 bases removed from V and 6 bases from J, the gap between germline ends came to 9 bases. Looked up from germline, CDR1 is KGHSH and CDR2 is LQKENI. The length of the CDR3 is 12 residues. CDR3 sequence reads: CASSPTAAEQYF. Here the CDR3 DNA reads TGTGCCAGCTCACCGACAGCAGCCGAGCAGTACTTC.

The rearrangement uses TRBV19 and TRBJ2-1, with TRBD1 matching 7 bases. The trim removed 7 bases at V and 6 bases at J, leaving 9 bases unmatched. The CDR3 contains 14 residues. The germline gives CDR1 LNHDA, CDR2 SQIVND (reference sequence). DNA for the CDR3: TGTGCCAGTACATCACGGGACAGCCGCAATGAGCAGTTCTTC. Its protein is CASTSRDSRNEQFF.

The chain employs TRBV10-2 and TRBJ2-7; D perhaps matches TRBD2 (6 bases). The CDR3 contains 13 residues. CDR1 and CDR2 from the germline V gene are WSHSY and SAAADI. V gave up 8 bases and J gave up 0 bases, with 11 bases separating them. Here the CDR3 reads CASGTGDSYEQYF. For the CDR3, the DNA is TGCGCCAGCGGGACGGGGGACTCCTACGAGCAGTACTTC.

The chain employs TRBV4-2 and TRBJ2-6, with D maybe TRBD1 (5 bases). Trimming took off 2 bases at V and 0 bases at J, with 11 bases between the two ends. Germline V gene sequence: CDR1 LGHNA, CDR2 YNFKEQ. The CDR3 has 17 amino acids. The CDR3 spells CASSQRGPSSGANVLTF. In nucleotides, the CDR3 is TGTGCCAGCAGCCAAAGGGGCCCAAGCTCTGGGGCCAACGTCCTGACTTTC.

The chain combines TRBV5-1 with TRBJ2-5, with 9 bases that match TRBD1. Germline CDR1 is SGHRS and CDR2 is YFSETQ. V shed 4 bases and J 9 bases; nucleotides not matched to a gene: 10. The CDR3 is made up of 14 amino acids. The CDR3 bases are TGCGCCAGCAGCATAGGACAGGGGCGTATAGCCCAGTACTTC. Its protein is CASSIGQGRIAQYF.

V gene TRBV19 combines with J gene TRBJ1-6; TRBD1 might be the D (5 bases). This CDR3 is 15 amino acids long. The V gene's germline CDR1 is LNHDA and CDR2 SQIVND (reference sequence). V lost 5 bases to trimming and J lost 5 bases, with 13 bases between them. The CDR3 protein is CASSPSRQNNSPLHF. As DNA, the CDR3 is TGTGCCAGTAGTCCGAGCCGACAGAATAATTCACCCCTCCACTTT.

The rearrangement joins TRBV30 to TRBJ1-2, with TRBD1 matching over 8 bases. The V and J ends lost 0 bases and 3 bases, in that order; junction bases with no gene match: 9. This CDR3 is built from 16 residues. Germline V lookup: CDR1 GTSNPN, CDR2 SVGIG (reference sequence). CDR3 region: CAWSVYPGQGHYGYTF. CDR3 coding DNA: TGTGCCTGGAGTGTATACCCTGGACAGGGCCACTATGGCTACACCTTC.

The chain employs TRBV19 and TRBJ2-7; maybe TRBD1 (6 bases). The length of the CDR3 is 15 residues. Trimming removed 8 bases at V and 3 bases at J, with 20 bases between. Germline V lookup: CDR1 LNHDA, CDR2 SQIVND (reference sequence). Here the CDR3 reads CASRTTGGPFYEQYF. Here the CDR3 DNA reads TGTGCCAGTCGGACGACAGGCGGGCCATTCTACGAGCAGTACTTC.

Regarding this clone: One end of the junction varies from germline; a read error may be responsible. V usage is TRBV7-9 and J usage is TRBJ2-7; D may be TRBD1 (7 bases). The CDR3 covers 17 residues. Germline V gives CDR1 SEHNR, CDR2 FQNEAQ (reference sequence). CDR3 sequence: CSSSSPGDRSDLYEQYF. The DNA of the CDR3 is TGTTCCAGCAGCTCCCCGGGGGACAGATCCGACCTTTACGAGCAGTACTTC.

This sequence joins TRBV29-1 and TRBJ2-7; maybe TRBD2 (5 bases). The CDR3 length is 14 residues. Germline V lookup: CDR1 SQVTM, CDR2 ANQGSEA. Trimming took off 2 bases at V and 3 bases at J, with 14 bases between the two ends. As DNA, the CDR3 is TGCAGCGTTGAAAAAGACGCAGAGGGCTACGAGCAGTACTTC. Its protein product is CSVEKDAEGYEQYF.

The gene calls are TRBV6-6 and TRBJ1-2; the match to TRBD1 covers 7 bases. The CDR3 loop spans 15 amino acids. With V trimmed by 6 bases and J by 4 bases, 11 bases remained unmatched. CDR1 and CDR2 (germline): MNHNY, SVGAGI (reference sequence). Written as DNA, the CDR3 is TGTGCCAGCAGGGCACTTGATACAGGGGCCTATGGCTACACCTTC. It encodes CASRALDTGAYGYTF.

J is TRBJ2-2 and V is TRBV27; TRBD2 agrees at 13 bases. Germline values: CDR1 MNHEY, CDR2 SMNVEV (reference sequence). V trimming: 6 bases; J trimming: 6 bases; junction bases outside the gene matches: 13. The CDR3 runs 18 residues. CDR3 coding DNA: TGTGCCAGCAGGAGACTAGCGGGAGGACGGAACACCGCCGGGGAGCTGTTTTTT. It encodes CASRRLAGGRNTAGELFF.

In this sample, this clone turned up once. This chain uses TRBV5-4 with TRBJ2-3; 14 bases line up with TRBD2. From germline, CDR1 is SGHNT and CDR2 YYREEE (reference sequence). This CDR3 spans 16 amino acids. The J segment lost 4 bases and the V segment lost 0 bases, leaving 1 base of the junction unmatched. CDR3 sequence reads: CASSLGLAGGADTQYF. CDR3 in DNA: TGTGCCAGCAGCTTGGGACTAGCGGGAGGGGCAGATACGCAGTATTTT. Looking up the rest from reference TRBV5-4 and TRBJ2-3 gives the full variable domain: ETGVTQSPTHLIKTRGQQVTLRCSSQSGHNTVSWYQQALGQGPQFIFQYYREEENGRGNFPPRFSGLQFPNYSSELNVNALELDDSALYLCASSLGLAGGADTQYFGPGTRLTVL.

As concerns this clone: Different DNA sequences within this sample yield the same CDR3. Written as DNA, the CDR3 is TGTGCCAGCAGCGCGGGAGGCAATCAGCCCCAGCATTTT. Its translation is CASSAGGNQPQHF. This chain joins TRBV6-4 and TRBJ1-5, with D hard to call. Germline V gene lookup returns CDR1 MRHNA and CDR2 SNTAGT. The V gene lost 6 bases and the J gene lost 2 bases, with 8 bases spanning the gap. The CDR3 totals 13 residues.

There are a few counts of this clone. This chain uses TRBV6-1 with TRBJ1-1; 7 nucleotides agree with TRBD1. The CDR3 runs to 16 residues. Germline V gene data show CDR1 as MNHNS and CDR2 as SASEGT. Germline trimming cut 3 bases from V and 3 bases from J; bases unmatched to any gene: 10. In nucleotides, the CDR3 is TGTGCCAGCAGTGAGACGCGGACAGGAAACGACACTGAAGCTTTCTTT. It translates to CASSETRTGNDTEAFF.

The V gene is TRBV27, the J gene TRBJ1-3, with a tentative D call TRBD1 (6 bases). The V gene lost 2 bases and the J gene lost 2 bases, with 10 bases spanning the gap. This CDR3 region has 15 residues. Germline CDR1 reads MNHEY; CDR2 reads SMNVEV (reference sequence). CDR3 sequence reads: CASSLLDSPGNTIYF. CDR3 bases: TGTGCCAGCAGTTTACTGGACAGCCCTGGAAACACCATATATTTT.

The chain couples TRBV19 to TRBJ1-1, with TRBD1 matching 10 bases. The germline CDR1 and CDR2 sequences are LNHDA and SQIVND (reference sequence). The CDR3 spans 17 residues. The J segment lost 0 bases and the V segment lost 5 bases, leaving 9 bases of the junction unmatched. CDR3 nucleotide sequence: TGTGCCAGTAGTCCACGGACAGGGGGTAGGATGAACACTGAAGCTTTCTTT. Translation gives CASSPRTGGRMNTEAFF.

This chain uses TRBV4-2 with TRBJ2-1; 9 bases are shared with TRBD2. V shed 7 bases, J shed 2 bases, and the junction held 6 bases outside the gene matches. The CDR3 has 15 residues. Germline values: CDR1 LGHNA, CDR2 YNFKEQ. In DNA, the CDR3 is TGTGCCAGCAACAGCGGGAGGACCCCCTACAATGAGCAGTTCTTC. It yields the protein CASNSGRTPYNEQFF.

The chain uses TRBV28 and TRBJ2-4; D might be TRBD1 (5 bases). The CDR3 runs to 14 residues. Per the germline V gene, CDR1 is MDHEN and CDR2 is SYDVKM. Trimming shortened V by 4 bases and J by 4 bases, and 11 bases separated the two germline ends. CDR3 protein: CASSSSNRKNIQYF. The CDR3, as DNA: TGTGCCAGCAGTTCCTCGAACAGGAAAAACATTCAGTACTTC.

This chain joins TRBV27 and TRBJ2-1, with 11 bases fitting TRBD2. This CDR3 comprises 17 residues. Germline V gene data show CDR1 as MNHEY and CDR2 as SMNVEV (reference sequence). The trim removed 5 bases at V and 5 bases at J, leaving 11 bases unmatched. The CDR3 loop is CASSTRLAGIADNEQFF. The CDR3 bases are TGTGCCAGCAGTACTAGACTAGCGGGAATTGCAGACAATGAGCAGTTCTTC.

This clone was found once. This chain uses TRBV5-1 with TRBJ2-7, with D perhaps matching TRBD2 (6 bases). V was trimmed by 4 bases and J by 4 bases, leaving 18 bases between them. This CDR3 is built from 15 residues. Germline V gene data show CDR1 as SGHRS and CDR2 as YFSETQ. The CDR3 nucleotides read TGCGCCAGCAGCCCCATGCGGGACTCCAGGTACGAGCAGTACTTC. Amino acids: CASSPMRDSRYEQYF.

This chain links TRBV6-1 with TRBJ2-7; 7 nucleotides line up with TRBD1. CDR1 MNHNS and CDR2 SASEGT come from the germline V gene. This CDR3 is built from 16 residues. V lost 3 bases, J lost 0 bases, and 8 bases stayed unmatched. Written as DNA, the CDR3 is TGTGCCAGCAGTGAGGGGACAGACCCTTACTCCTACGAGCAGTACTTC. This translates into CASSEGTDPYSYEQYF.

CDR3 residues: CASSIGTGARDTQYF. CDR3 DNA: TGTGCCAGTAGTATAGGAACAGGGGCGAGAGATACGCAGTATTTT. The chain recombines TRBV19 with TRBJ2-3; TRBD1 matches at 7 bases. The CDR3 consists of 15 residues. Germline V gives CDR1 LNHDA, CDR2 SQIVND (reference sequence). V shed 1 base, J shed 5 bases, and the junction held 6 bases outside the gene matches.

The rearrangement joins TRBV11-2 to TRBJ2-5; 11 positions match TRBD1. Unmatched junction bases numbered 1, after V lost 3 bases and J lost 4 bases. The CDR3 loop spans 14 amino acids. CDR1 is SGHAT and CDR2 is FQNNGV in the germline V gene. The CDR3 region is CASSFGQGAETQYF. DNA for the CDR3: TGTGCCAGCAGCTTTGGACAGGGGGCAGAGACCCAGTACTTC. The variable domain in full, completed from reference TRBV11-2 and TRBJ2-5, reads EAGVAQSPRYKIIEKRQSVAFWCNPISGHATLYWYQQILGQGPKLLIQFQNNGVVDDSQLPKDRFSAERLKGVDSTLKIQPAKLEDSAVYLCASSFGQGAETQYFGPGTRLLVL.

CDR3 coding DNA: TGTGCCAGCAGTTACTCCGGGACAGCCTACGAGCAGTACTTC. This sequence encodes CASSYSGTAYEQYF. The chain couples TRBV2 to TRBJ2-5; 7 bases fit TRBD1. The DNA end lines up better with TRBJ2-7; the J call may be wrong. Germline V CDR1 and CDR2: SNHLY, FYNNEI. The CDR3 is made up of 14 amino acids.

This rearrangement joins TRBV7-4 to TRBJ1-5; D might be TRBD1 (5 bases). The CDR3 covers 16 residues. Looked up from germline, CDR1 is SGHVT and CDR2 is SQSDAQ. V gave up 2 bases and J gave up 7 bases, with 18 bases separating them. CDR3 loop: CASSLCPGGTLQPQHF. In DNA form, the CDR3 reads TGTGCCAGCAGCTTATGTCCGGGCGGGACGCTCCAGCCCCAGCATTTT. Complete variable domain (other parts from reference TRBV7-4 and TRBJ1-5): GAGVSQSPRYKVAKRGRDVALRCDSISGHVTLYWYRQTLGQGSEVLTYSQSDAQRDKSGRPSGRFSAERPERSVSTLKIQRTEQGDSAVYLCASSLCPGGTLQPQHFGDGTRLSIL.

The CDR3 protein is CAISESGPGSHRQPQHF. DNA for the CDR3: TGTGCCATCAGTGAGTCTGGGCCGGGATCCCATAGGCAGCCCCAGCATTTT. The chain combines TRBV10-3 with TRBJ1-5; D remains unclear. Trimming removed 0 bases from V and 7 bases from J, with 19 bases in between. The CDR3 covers 17 residues. Germline V gene sequence: CDR1 ENHRY, CDR2 SYGVKD.

This chain connects TRBV30 to TRBJ1-1; D not resolved. CDR3 size: 13 residues. Trimming pared 3 bases from V and 0 bases from J, leaving 8 bases between. Looked up from germline, CDR1 is GTSNPN and CDR2 is SVGIG (reference sequence). CDR3 sequence: CAWSDQVNTEAFF. The CDR3 coding sequence is TGTGCCTGGAGCGACCAGGTGAACACTGAAGCTTTCTTT.

The chain couples TRBV29-1 to TRBJ2-5; 8 nucleotides agree with TRBD1. J was trimmed by 5 bases and V by 3 bases; bases with no gene match: 5. This CDR3 region has 13 residues. Germline V gene lookup returns CDR1 SQVTM and CDR2 ANQGSEA. Written as DNA, the CDR3 is TGCAGCGTTGAGGACAGGGTTCGGGAGACCCAGTACTTC. Amino acids: CSVEDRVRETQYF.